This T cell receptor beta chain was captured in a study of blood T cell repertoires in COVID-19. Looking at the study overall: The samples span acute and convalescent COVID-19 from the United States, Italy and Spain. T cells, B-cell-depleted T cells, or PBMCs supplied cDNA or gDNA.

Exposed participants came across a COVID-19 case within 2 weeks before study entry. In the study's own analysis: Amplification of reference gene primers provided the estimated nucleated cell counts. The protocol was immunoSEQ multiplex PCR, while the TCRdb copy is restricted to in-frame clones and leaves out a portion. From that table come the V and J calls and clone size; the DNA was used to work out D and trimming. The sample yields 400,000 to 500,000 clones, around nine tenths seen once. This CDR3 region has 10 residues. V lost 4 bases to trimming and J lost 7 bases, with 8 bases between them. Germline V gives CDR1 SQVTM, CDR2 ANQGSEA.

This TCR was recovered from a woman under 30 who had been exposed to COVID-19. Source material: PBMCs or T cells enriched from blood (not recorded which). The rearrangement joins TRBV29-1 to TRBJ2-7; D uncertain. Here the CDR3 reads CSVGAEEQYF. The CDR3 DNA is TGCAGCGTTGGGGCAGAAGAGCAGTACTTC.